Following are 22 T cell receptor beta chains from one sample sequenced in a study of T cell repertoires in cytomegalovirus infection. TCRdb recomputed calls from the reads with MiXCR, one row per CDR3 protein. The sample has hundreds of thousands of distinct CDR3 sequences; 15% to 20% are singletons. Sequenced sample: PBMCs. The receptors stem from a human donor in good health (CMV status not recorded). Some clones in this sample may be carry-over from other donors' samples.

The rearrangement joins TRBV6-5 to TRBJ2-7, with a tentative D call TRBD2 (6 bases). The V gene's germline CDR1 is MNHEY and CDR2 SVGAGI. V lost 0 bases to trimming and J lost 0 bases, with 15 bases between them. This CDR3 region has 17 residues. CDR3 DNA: TGTGCCAGCAGTTACTCCTTCGGCGGGGAGAGCTCCTACGAGCAGTACTTC. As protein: CASSYSFGGESSYEQYF.

The CDR3 bases are TGCAGTGCTAGTCAGAGTCCGGGGCGAGGGGGCCTCTATGGCTACACCTTC. It translates to CSASQSPGRGGLYGYTF. The V call is TRBV20-1, the J call TRBJ1-2, with 7 bases lining up with TRBD1. V shed 3 bases, J shed 4 bases, and the junction held 17 bases outside the gene matches. This CDR3 is 17 amino acids long. Per the germline V gene, CDR1 is DFQATT and CDR2 is SNEGSKA (reference sequence).

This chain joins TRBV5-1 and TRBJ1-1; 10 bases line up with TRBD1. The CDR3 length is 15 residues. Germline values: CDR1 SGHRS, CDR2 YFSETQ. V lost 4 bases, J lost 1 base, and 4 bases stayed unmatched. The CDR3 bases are TGCGCCAGCAGCGGCGGGACAGGGGAGAACACTGAAGCTTTCTTT. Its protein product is CASSGGTGENTEAFF. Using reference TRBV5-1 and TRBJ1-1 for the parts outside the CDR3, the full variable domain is KAGVTQTPRYLIKTRGQQVTLSCSPISGHRSVSWYQQTPGQGLQFLFEYFSETQRNKGNFPGRFSGRQFSNSRSEMNVSTLELGDSALYLCASSGGTGENTEAFFGQGTRLTVV.

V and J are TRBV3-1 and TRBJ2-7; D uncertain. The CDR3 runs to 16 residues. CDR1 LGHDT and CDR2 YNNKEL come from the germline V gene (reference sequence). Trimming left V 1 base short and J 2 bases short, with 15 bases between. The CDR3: CASSQVLVRPTYEQYF. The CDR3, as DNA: TGTGCCAGCAGCCAAGTTCTGGTGCGTCCGACCTACGAGCAGTACTTC.

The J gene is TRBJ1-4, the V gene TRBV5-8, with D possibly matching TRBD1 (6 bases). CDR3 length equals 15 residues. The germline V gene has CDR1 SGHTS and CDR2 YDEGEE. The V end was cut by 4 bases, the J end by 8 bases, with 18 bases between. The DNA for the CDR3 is TGTGCCAGCAGCACCGGACAGAGTCGGGAGGAAAAACTGTTTTTT. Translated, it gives CASSTGQSREEKLFF.

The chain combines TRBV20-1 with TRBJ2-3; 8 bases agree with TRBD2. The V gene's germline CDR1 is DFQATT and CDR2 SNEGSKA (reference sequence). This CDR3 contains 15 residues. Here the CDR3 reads CSKIPRGVTTDTQYF. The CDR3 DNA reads TGCAGCAAGATCCCGCGGGGGGTTACCACAGATACGCAGTATTTT.

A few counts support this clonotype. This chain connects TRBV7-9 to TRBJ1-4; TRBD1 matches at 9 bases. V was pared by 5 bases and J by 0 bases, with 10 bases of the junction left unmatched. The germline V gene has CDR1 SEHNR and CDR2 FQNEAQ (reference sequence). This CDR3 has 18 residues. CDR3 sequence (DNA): TGTGCCAGCAGCACCCCCGGGACAGGGAGAGCAACTAATGAAAAACTGTTTTTT. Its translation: CASSTPGTGRATNEKLFF.

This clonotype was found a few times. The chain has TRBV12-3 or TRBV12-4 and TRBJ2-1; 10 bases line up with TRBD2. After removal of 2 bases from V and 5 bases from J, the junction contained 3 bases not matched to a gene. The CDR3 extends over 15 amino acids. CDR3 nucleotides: TGTGCCAGCAGTTTAAGCCTAGCGGGGGACAATGAGCAGTTCTTC. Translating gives CASSLSLAGDNEQFF.

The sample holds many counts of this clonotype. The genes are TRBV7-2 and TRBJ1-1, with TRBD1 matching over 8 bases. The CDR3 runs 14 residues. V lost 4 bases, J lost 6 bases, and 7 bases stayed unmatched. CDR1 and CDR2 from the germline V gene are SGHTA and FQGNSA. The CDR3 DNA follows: TGTGCCAGCAGCTGGACAGGGCACCGGGCTGAAGCTTTCTTT. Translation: CASSWTGHRAEAFF.

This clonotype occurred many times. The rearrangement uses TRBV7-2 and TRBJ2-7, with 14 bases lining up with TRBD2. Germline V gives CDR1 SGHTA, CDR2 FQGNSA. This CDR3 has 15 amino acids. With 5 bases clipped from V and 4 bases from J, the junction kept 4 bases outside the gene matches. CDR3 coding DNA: TGTGCCAGCAGCCCCGGGACTAGCGGGAGTTACGAGCAGTACTTC. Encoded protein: CASSPGTSGSYEQYF.

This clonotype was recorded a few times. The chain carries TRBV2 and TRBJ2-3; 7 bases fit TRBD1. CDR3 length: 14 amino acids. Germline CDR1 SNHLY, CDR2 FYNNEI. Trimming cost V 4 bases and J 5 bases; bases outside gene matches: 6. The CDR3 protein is CASSVQGGKDTQYF. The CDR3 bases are TGTGCCAGCAGTGTCCAAGGGGGCAAAGATACGCAGTATTTT.

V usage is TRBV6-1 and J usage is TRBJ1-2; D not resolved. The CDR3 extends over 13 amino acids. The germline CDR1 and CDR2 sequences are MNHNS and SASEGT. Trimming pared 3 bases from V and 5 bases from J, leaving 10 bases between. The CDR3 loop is CASSDPLGYGYTF. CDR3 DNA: TGTGCCAGCAGTGATCCGTTGGGGTATGGCTACACCTTC.

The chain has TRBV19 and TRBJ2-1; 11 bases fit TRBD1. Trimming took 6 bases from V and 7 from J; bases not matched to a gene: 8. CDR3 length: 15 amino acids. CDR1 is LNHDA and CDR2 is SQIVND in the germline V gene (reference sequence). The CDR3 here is CASRIRGTGGNEQFF. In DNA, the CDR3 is TGTGCCAGTAGGATCCGCGGGACAGGGGGGAATGAGCAGTTCTTC.

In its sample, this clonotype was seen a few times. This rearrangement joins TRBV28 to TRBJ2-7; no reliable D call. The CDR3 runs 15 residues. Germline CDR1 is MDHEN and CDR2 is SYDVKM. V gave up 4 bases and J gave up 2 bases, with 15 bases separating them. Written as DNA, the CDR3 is TGTGCCAGCAGTTACAACCCGGACGGAGCCTACGAGCAGTACTTC. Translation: CASSYNPDGAYEQYF.

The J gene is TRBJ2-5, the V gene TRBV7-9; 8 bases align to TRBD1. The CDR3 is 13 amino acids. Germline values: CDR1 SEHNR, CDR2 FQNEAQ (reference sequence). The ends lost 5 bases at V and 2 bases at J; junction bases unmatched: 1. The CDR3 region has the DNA TGTGCCAGCAGCGGGACAGGACAAGAGACCCAGTACTTC. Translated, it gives CASSGTGQETQYF. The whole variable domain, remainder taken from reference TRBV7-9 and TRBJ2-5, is DTGVSQNPRHKITKRGQNVTFRCDPISEHNRLYWYRQTLGQGPEFLTYFQNEAQLEKSRLLSDRFSAERPKGSFSTLEIQRTEQGDSAMYLCASSGTGQETQYFGPGTRLLVL.

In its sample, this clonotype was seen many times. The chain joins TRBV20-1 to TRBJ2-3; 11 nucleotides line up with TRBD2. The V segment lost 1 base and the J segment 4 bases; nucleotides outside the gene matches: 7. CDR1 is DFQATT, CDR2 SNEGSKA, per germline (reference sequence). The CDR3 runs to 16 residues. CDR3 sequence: CSARVPSGGISDTQYF. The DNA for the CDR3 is TGCAGTGCTAGAGTTCCTAGCGGGGGGATATCAGATACGCAGTATTTT.

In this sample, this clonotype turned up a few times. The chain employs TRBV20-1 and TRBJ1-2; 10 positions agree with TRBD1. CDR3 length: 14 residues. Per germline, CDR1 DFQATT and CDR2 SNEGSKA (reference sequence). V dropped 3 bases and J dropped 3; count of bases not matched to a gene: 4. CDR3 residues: CSARGQGNHYGYTF. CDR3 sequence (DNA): TGCAGTGCTAGGGGACAGGGGAATCACTATGGCTACACCTTC.

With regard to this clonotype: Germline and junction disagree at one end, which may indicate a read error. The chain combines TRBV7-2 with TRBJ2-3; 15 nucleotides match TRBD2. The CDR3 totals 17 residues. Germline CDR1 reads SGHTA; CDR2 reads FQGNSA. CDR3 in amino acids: CASSPPGLAGGTDAQYF. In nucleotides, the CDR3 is TGTGCCAGCAGCCCTCCGGGACTAGCGGGGGGTACAGATGCGCAGTATTTT.

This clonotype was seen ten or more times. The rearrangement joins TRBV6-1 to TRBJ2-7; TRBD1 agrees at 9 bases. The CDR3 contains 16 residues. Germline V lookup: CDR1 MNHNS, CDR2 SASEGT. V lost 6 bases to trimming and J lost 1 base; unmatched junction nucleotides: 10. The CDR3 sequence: CASRAEPGQGSYEQYF. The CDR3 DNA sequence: TGTGCCAGCAGGGCAGAACCGGGACAGGGTTCCTACGAGCAGTACTTC.

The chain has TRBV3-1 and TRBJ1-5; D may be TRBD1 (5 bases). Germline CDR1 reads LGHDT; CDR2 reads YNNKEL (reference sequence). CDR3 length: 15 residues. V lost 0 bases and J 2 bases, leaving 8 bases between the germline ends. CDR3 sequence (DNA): TGTGCCAGCAGCCAAGATATGGGGGGCAATCAGCCCCAGCATTTT. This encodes CASSQDMGGNQPQHF.

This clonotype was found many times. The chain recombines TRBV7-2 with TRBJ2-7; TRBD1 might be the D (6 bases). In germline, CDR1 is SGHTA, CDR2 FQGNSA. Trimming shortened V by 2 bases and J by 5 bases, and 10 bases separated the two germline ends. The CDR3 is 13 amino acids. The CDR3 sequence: CASSLQGWNEQYF. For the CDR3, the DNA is TGTGCCAGCAGCTTACAGGGGTGGAACGAGCAGTACTTC.

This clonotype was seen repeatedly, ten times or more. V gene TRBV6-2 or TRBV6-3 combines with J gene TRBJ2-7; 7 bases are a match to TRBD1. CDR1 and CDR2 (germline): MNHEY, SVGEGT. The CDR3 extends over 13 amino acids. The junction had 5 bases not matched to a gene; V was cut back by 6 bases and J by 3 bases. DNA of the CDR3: TGTGCCAGCAGCCGGGACAGTGGCTACGAGCAGTACTTC. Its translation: CASSRDSGYEQYF.